This TCR beta chain appears in the sequencing data of a study of cytomegalovirus exposure and HLA in healthy donors. PCR was performed using 60 Vbeta and 13 Jbeta primers. Generated by immunoSEQ multiplex PCR, the TCRdb table keeps only in-frame clones and is missing some. The table lists 130,000 to 150,000 clones, roughly 74% of them singletons. This CDR3 region has 11 residues. V was pared by 8 bases and J by 8 bases, with 12 bases between. Germline lookup yields CDR1 SEHNR and CDR2 FQNEAQ (reference sequence). Points on this clone: Its cognate antigen is unknown.

Points from the study as a whole: Later on, an analysis tied 18,000 or so TCR beta sequences to HLA alleles at 0.05 false discovery rate. Near-uniform donor sequencing depth was presumed by presence/absence analyses.

The chain joins TRBV7-9 to TRBJ1-1; D unclear. Sequences were obtained from PBMCs. The clonotype comes from a woman in her late teens or twenties in good health and CMV-seropositive. This chain's CDR3 is CASAISNEAFF. Written as DNA, the CDR3 is TGTGCCAGCGCAATTAGTAACGAAGCTTTCTTT.